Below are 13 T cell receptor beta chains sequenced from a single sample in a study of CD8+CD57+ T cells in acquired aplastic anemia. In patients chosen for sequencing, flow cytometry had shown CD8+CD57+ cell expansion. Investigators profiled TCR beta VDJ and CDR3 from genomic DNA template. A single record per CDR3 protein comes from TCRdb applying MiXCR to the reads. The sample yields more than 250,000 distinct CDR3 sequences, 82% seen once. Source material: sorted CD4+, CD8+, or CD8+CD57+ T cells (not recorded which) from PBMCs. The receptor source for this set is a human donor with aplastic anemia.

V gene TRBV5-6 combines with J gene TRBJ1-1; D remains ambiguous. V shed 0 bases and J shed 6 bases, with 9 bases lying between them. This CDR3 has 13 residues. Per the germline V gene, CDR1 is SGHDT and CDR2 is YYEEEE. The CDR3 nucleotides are TGTGCCAGCAGCTTGGGGGAGGGCGCTGAAGCTTTCTTT. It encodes CASSLGEGAEAFF. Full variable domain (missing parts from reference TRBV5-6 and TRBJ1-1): DAGVTQSPTHLIKTRGQQVTLRCSPKSGHDTVSWYQQALGQGPQFIFQYYEEEERQRGNFPDRFSGHQFPNYSSELNVNALLLGDSALYLCASSLGEGAEAFFGQGTRLTVV.

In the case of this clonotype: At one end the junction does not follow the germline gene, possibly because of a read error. DNA for the CDR3: TGTGCCAGCTGCTTAGATCATACAGAGTTCTTC. This gives the protein CASCLDHTEFF. The gene calls are TRBV11-3 and TRBJ2-1; D unresolved. The length of the CDR3 is 11 residues. Germline assignment: CDR1 SGHNT and CDR2 YENEEA.

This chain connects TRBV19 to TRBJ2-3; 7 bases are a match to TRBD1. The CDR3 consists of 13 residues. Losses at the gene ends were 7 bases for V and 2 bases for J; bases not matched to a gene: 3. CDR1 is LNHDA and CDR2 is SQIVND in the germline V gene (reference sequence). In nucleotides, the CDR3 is TGTGCCAGTACCAGGGGGACCACAGATACGCAGTATTTT. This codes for CASTRGTTDTQYF. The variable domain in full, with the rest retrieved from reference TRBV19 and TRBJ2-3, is DGGITQSPKYLFRKEGQNVTLSCEQNLNHDAMYWYRQDPGQGLRLIYYSQIVNDFQKGDIAEGYSVSREKKESFPLTVTSAQKNPTAFYLCASTRGTTDTQYFGPGTRLTVL.

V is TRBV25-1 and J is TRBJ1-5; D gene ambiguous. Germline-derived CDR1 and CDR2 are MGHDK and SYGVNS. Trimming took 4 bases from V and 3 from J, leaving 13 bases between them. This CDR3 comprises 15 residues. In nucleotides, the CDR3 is TGTGCCAGCAGTGCCGACAAAGGGTTCAATCAGCCCCAGCATTTT. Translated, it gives CASSADKGFNQPQHF.

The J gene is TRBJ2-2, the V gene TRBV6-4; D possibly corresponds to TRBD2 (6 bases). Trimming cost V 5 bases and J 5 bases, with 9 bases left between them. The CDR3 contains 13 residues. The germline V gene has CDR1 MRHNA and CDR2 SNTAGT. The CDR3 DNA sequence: TGTGCCAGCAGTCCTAGCGCAACCGGGGAGCTGTTTTTT. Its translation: CASSPSATGELFF.

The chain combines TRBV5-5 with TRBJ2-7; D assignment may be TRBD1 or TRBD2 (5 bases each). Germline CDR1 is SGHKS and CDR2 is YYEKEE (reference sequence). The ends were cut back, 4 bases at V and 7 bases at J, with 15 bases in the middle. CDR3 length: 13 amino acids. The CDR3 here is CASSQDSGREQYF. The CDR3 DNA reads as TGTGCCAGCAGCCAAGATTCGGGACGGGAGCAGTACTTC.

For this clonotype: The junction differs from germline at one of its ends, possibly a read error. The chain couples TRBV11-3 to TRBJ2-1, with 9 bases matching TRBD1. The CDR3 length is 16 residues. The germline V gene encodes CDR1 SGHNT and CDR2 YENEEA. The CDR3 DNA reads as TGCGCCAGCAGCCAAGTACTGACAGGGGGCTACAATGAGCAGTTCTTC. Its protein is CASSQVLTGGYNEQFF.

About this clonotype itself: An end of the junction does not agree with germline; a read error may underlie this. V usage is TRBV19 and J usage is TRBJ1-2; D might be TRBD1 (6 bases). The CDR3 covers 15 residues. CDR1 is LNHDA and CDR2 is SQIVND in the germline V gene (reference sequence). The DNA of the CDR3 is TGTGCCAGTAGTATAGTGGGGGGCGCGTTGCTTGGCTACTTCTTC. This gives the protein CASSIVGGALLGYFF.

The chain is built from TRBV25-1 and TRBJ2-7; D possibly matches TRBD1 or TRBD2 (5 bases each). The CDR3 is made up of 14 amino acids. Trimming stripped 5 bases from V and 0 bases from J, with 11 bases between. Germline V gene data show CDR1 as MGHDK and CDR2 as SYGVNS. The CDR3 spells CASSRRDHSYEQYF. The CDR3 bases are TGTGCCAGCAGTCGACGGGACCACTCCTACGAGCAGTACTTC.

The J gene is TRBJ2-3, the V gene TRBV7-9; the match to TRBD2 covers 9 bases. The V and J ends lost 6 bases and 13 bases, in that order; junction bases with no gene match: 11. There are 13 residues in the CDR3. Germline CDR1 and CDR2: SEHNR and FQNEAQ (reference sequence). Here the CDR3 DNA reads TGTGCCAGCAGGGTTCAAAGAAGCGGGGGGAAGTATTTT. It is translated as CASRVQRSGGKYF.

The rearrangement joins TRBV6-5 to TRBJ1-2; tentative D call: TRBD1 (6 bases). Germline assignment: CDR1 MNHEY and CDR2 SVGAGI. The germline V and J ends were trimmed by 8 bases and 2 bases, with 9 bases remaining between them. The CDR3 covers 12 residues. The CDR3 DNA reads TGTGCCAGCTTAGGGGGAAACTATGGCTACACCTTC. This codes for CASLGGNYGYTF.

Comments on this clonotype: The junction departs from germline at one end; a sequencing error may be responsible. The CDR3 sequence: CASSLGVAGDNNF. Here the CDR3 DNA reads TGTGCCAGCAGCCTAGGCGTAGCAGGCGACAACAACTTC. V and J are TRBV7-8 and TRBJ1-2; D gene unclear. CDR1 SGHVS and CDR2 FQNEAQ come from the germline V gene. The CDR3 loop spans 13 amino acids.

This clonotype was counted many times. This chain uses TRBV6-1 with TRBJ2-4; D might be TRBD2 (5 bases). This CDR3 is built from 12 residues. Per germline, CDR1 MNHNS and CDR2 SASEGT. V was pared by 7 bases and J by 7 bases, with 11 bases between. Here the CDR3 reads CASKGAGNIQYF. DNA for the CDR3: TGTGCCAGCAAGGGAGCTGGGAACATTCAGTACTTC.